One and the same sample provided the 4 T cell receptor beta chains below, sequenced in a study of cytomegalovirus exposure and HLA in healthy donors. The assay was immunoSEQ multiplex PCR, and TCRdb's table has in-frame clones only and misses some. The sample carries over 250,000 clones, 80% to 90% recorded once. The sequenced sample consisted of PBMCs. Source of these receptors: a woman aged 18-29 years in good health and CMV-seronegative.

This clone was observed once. CDR3 DNA: TGTGCCAGCAGCGTAGTTAGCGGGGAGAGGGATACGCAGTATTTT. Amino acid sequence: CASSVVSGERDTQYF. The V call is TRBV9, the J call TRBJ2-3; 8 bases fit TRBD2. CDR3 length: 15 residues. Losses at the gene ends were 0 bases for V and 6 bases for J; bases not matched to a gene: 6. Germline V gives CDR1 SGDLS, CDR2 YYNGEE.

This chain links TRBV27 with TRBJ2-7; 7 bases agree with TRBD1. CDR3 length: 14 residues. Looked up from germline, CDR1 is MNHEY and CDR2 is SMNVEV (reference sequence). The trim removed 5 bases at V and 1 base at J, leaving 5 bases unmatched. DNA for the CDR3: TGTGCCAGCAGTCCCGGGACAGCGTCCTACGAGCAGTACTTC. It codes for CASSPGTASYEQYF.

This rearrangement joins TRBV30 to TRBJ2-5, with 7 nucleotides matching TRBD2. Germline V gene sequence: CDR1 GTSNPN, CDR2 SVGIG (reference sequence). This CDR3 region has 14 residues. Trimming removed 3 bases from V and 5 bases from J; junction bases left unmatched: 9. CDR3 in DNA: TGTGCCTGGAGACGGGGGGTGGATAGGGAGACCCAGTACTTC. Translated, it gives CAWRRGVDRETQYF.

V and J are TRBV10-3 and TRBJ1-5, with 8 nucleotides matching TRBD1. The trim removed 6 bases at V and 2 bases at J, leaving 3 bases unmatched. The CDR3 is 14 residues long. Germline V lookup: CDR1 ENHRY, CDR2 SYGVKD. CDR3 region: CAIRQGVGNQPQHF. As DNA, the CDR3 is TGTGCCATCAGACAGGGGGTGGGCAATCAGCCCCAGCATTTT.